Presented here are 15 T cell receptor beta chains from one specimen sequenced in a study of blood T cell repertoires in COVID-19. The data were produced by immunoSEQ multiplex PCR, yet TCRdb's version contains in-frame clones alone and is incomplete. Altogether fewer than 200,000 clones are present, over 80% being singletons, with the ten largest covering around 10%. The sequencing sample was made of peripheral blood. All receptors derive from an elderly woman with active or convalescent COVID-19.

Only a few counts were recorded for this clone. The V gene is TRBV13, the J gene TRBJ2-1, with a weak D call TRBD2 (6 bases). In germline, CDR1 is PRHDT, CDR2 FYEKMQ (reference sequence). Trimming took off 5 bases at V and 4 bases at J, with 12 bases between the two ends. The length of the CDR3 is 14 residues. For the CDR3, the DNA is TGTGCCAGCAGCCTCGCCGGGACTTACAATGAGCAGTTCTTC. Its protein product is CASSLAGTYNEQFF.

The chain employs TRBV7-2 and TRBJ1-4; 7 bases are shared with TRBD1. Germline V CDR1 and CDR2: SGHTA, FQGNSA. The CDR3 is 14 residues long. Trimming took 5 bases from V and 4 from J; bases not matched to a gene: 4. CDR3 in DNA: TGTGCCAGCAGCCCGGGACAGATTAATGAAAAACTGTTTTTT. Translated, it gives CASSPGQINEKLFF.

This clone was detected a few times. The chain uses TRBV29-1 and TRBJ2-3; D might be TRBD1 (6 bases). Trimming took off 3 bases at V and 0 bases at J, with 10 bases between the two ends. This CDR3 is built from 14 residues. Germline V gene data show CDR1 as SQVTM and CDR2 as ANQGSEA. Written as DNA, the CDR3 is TGCAGCGTTGACAGGGGTACTAGCACAGATACGCAGTATTTT. Its protein is CSVDRGTSTDTQYF.

V is TRBV19 and J is TRBJ2-2; possibly TRBD1 for D (6 bases). From germline, CDR1 is LNHDA and CDR2 SQIVND (reference sequence). The germline V and J ends were trimmed by 2 bases and 0 bases, with 10 bases remaining between them. The CDR3 is made up of 16 amino acids. CDR3 residues: CASSILGQSNTGELFF. Here the CDR3 DNA reads TGTGCCAGTAGTATACTCGGACAGTCGAACACCGGGGAGCTGTTTTTT.

V usage is TRBV9 and J usage is TRBJ1-2; 10 nucleotides match TRBD1. The CDR3 consists of 14 residues. The germline V gene has CDR1 SGDLS and CDR2 YYNGEE. V gave up 4 bases and J gave up 6 bases; unmatched junction bases: 6. The CDR3 region is CASSLGGTGDGYTF. The CDR3, as DNA: TGTGCCAGCAGCCTCGGGGGGACAGGGGATGGCTACACCTTC.

This chain connects TRBV27 to TRBJ1-1; weak D call: TRBD1 (5 bases). Germline-derived CDR1 and CDR2 are MNHEY and SMNVEV (reference sequence). This CDR3 has 14 residues. V was trimmed by 5 bases and J by 5 bases, leaving 15 bases between them. The CDR3 here is CASSPLPGRTEAFF. Here the CDR3 DNA reads TGTGCCAGCAGTCCCCTCCCAGGGCGGACTGAAGCTTTCTTT.

The rearrangement joins TRBV19 to TRBJ1-2; D might be TRBD1 (6 bases). The CDR3 contains 15 residues. The germline V gene has CDR1 LNHDA and CDR2 SQIVND (reference sequence). V lost 8 bases and J lost 2, with 18 bases in between. CDR3 coding DNA: TGTGCCAGTTGCTCTCAGGGGCCGGGGAACTATGGCTACACCTTC. Protein: CASCSQGPGNYGYTF.

This clone was observed once. The chain combines TRBV5-4 with TRBJ2-3; 8 bases fit TRBD1. Germline loops: CDR1 SGHNT, CDR2 YYREEE (reference sequence). The CDR3 length is 14 residues. The V and J ends lost 3 bases and 3 bases, in that order; junction bases with no gene match: 3. The CDR3 is CASSSRGLTDTQYF. DNA of the CDR3: TGTGCCAGCAGCTCCAGGGGGCTAACAGATACGCAGTATTTT. Complete variable domain (other parts from reference TRBV5-4 and TRBJ2-3): ETGVTQSPTHLIKTRGQQVTLRCSSQSGHNTVSWYQQALGQGPQFIFQYYREEENGRGNFPPRFSGLQFPNYSSELNVNALELDDSALYLCASSSRGLTDTQYFGPGTRLTVL.

This chain links TRBV19 with TRBJ1-1, with a possible D match to TRBD1 (6 bases). The CDR3 extends over 15 amino acids. V was cut by 6 bases and J by 1 base, with 15 bases left in between. The V gene's germline CDR1 is LNHDA and CDR2 SQIVND (reference sequence). The CDR3 DNA follows: TGTGCCAGTAGATCCCAAAGGGGGGGGAACACTGAAGCTTTCTTT. Residues: CASRSQRGGNTEAFF.

V usage is TRBV11-2 and J usage is TRBJ1-4; D call uncertain. V was cut by 4 bases and J by 5 bases, with 8 bases left in between. The CDR3 has 13 amino acids. CDR1 and CDR2 from the germline V gene are SGHAT and FQNNGV. The CDR3 sequence: CASSSRENEKLFF. The CDR3 DNA reads TGTGCCAGCAGCTCACGGGAGAATGAAAAACTGTTTTTT.

The chain recombines TRBV27 with TRBJ2-7, with 14 positions matching TRBD2. Germline lookup yields CDR1 MNHEY and CDR2 SMNVEV (reference sequence). V was pared by 7 bases and J by 4 bases, with 6 bases of the junction left unmatched. The CDR3 length is 15 residues. The CDR3 is CASTQTSGGVYEQYF. CDR3 nucleotide sequence: TGTGCCAGCACCCAGACTAGCGGGGGGGTGTACGAGCAGTACTTC.

CDR3 bases: TGCGCCAGCAGCGTGCAACAGGGAAACTATGGCTACACCTTC. Its protein product is CASSVQQGNYGYTF. The chain combines TRBV5-1 with TRBJ1-2, with D perhaps matching TRBD1 (6 bases). The V end was cut by 4 bases, the J end by 2 bases, with 12 bases between. CDR1 is SGHRS, CDR2 YFSETQ, per germline. This CDR3 spans 14 amino acids.

The V gene is TRBV9, the J gene TRBJ1-1; D call uncertain. Trimming left V 0 bases short and J 6 bases short, with 18 bases between. The length of the CDR3 is 16 residues. Germline values: CDR1 SGDLS, CDR2 YYNGEE. This CDR3 reads CASSVAHSSGTAEAFF. DNA of the CDR3: TGTGCCAGCAGCGTAGCGCATTCTTCGGGTACCGCTGAAGCTTTCTTT.

A note on this clone: The same CDR3 can be traced to other DNA sequences in this sample. The J gene is TRBJ1-6, the V gene TRBV5-1, with D possibly TRBD1 on 6 matching bases. Per germline, CDR1 SGHRS and CDR2 YFSETQ. This CDR3 region has 15 residues. Trimming removed 4 bases at V and 0 bases at J, with 8 bases between. CDR3 coding DNA: TGCGCCAGCAGCCTGGACAGCTCCTATAATTCACCCCTCCACTTT. Its protein is CASSLDSSYNSPLHF. Looking up the rest from reference TRBV5-1 and TRBJ1-6 gives the full variable domain: KAGVTQTPRYLIKTRGQQVTLSCSPISGHRSVSWYQQTPGQGLQFLFEYFSETQRNKGNFPGRFSGRQFSNSRSEMNVSTLELGDSALYLCASSLDSSYNSPLHFGNGTRLTVT.

This chain connects TRBV4-1 to TRBJ2-7, with D perhaps matching TRBD1 (5 bases). Germline V gene lookup returns CDR1 MGHRA and CDR2 YSYEKL. The CDR3 extends over 15 amino acids. V was shortened by 1 base and J by 1 base, with 11 bases between the two germline ends. The CDR3 nucleotides are TGCGCCAGCAGCCAAGTGGCAGGGCTATCCTACGAGCAGTACTTC. It is translated as CASSQVAGLSYEQYF.